This TCR beta chain was profiled in a study of T cells in Graves' hyperthyroidism and ophthalmopathy. Study-wide results and caveats: The model foresaw ophthalmopathy a median roughly 6.3 months prior to onset.

This clonotype appeared many times. Its antigen is as yet unknown. RNA transcripts gave rise to amplified TCR beta CDR3 regions. During a first-round RT-PCR of the TCR CDR3, the HTBI primer set was used. One entry per CDR3 protein results from TCRdb running MiXCR on the multiplex PCR reads. In the table there are about 420,000 distinct CDR3 sequences, around 13% of which are singletons. This CDR3 comprises 15 residues. Trimming at V came to 8 bases and at J to 0 bases, leaving 6 bases not matched to a gene. The rearrangement joins TRBV12-3 or TRBV12-4 to TRBJ2-2, with TRBD1 identical over 7 bases. Sequenced: blood. The sequence derives from a woman aged 18-35 years with Graves' hyperthyroidism. CDR3 amino acids: CASQQGTTNTGELFF. CDR3 nucleotide sequence: TGTGCCAGCCAACAGGGGACCACGAACACCGGGGAGCTGTTTTTT.